Below are 19 T cell receptor beta chains sequenced from a single sample in a study of human T cells and chemical hapten exposure. Time point noted: patch test 1, 2 weeks after DPC sensitization. Treatment denoted: therapeutic diphenylcyclopropenone sensitization with weekly scalp DPC. A single record per CDR3 protein comes from TCRdb applying MiXCR to the RACE reads. Of some 120,000 distinct CDR3 sequences in the sample, 9% to 13% are singletons; the top ten hold around 1.4%. Material: whole blood, obtained in connection with sensitization to the hapten diphenylcyclopropenone (DPC). The receptors come from a woman in her forties or fifties with alopecia areata. Some clones in this sample may be carry-over from other donors' samples.

This clonotype was picked up many times. This sequence joins TRBV28 and TRBJ2-1; 9 bases map to TRBD2. Unmatched junction bases numbered 9, after V lost 7 bases and J lost 5 bases. The CDR3 sequence is 15 residues long. Germline assignment: CDR1 MDHEN and CDR2 SYDVKM. The CDR3, as DNA: TGTGCCAGCATCATAGCGGGAGCGGGAAACAATGAGCAGTTCTTC. Protein: CASIIAGAGNNEQFF.

This clonotype was observed many times. The chain couples TRBV5-5 to TRBJ1-5, with 8 bases identical to TRBD1. The CDR3 spans 14 residues. CDR1 and CDR2 from the germline V gene are SGHKS and YYEKEE (reference sequence). V trimming: 3 bases; J trimming: 4 bases; junction bases outside the gene matches: 3. CDR3 in amino acids: CASSSWTGNQPQHF. The CDR3 DNA sequence: TGTGCCAGCAGCTCGTGGACAGGGAATCAGCCCCAGCATTTT.

This clonotype has a count of ten or more. The rearrangement joins TRBV29-1 to TRBJ2-1; D is perhaps TRBD2 (5 bases). Germline V gene data show CDR1 as SQVTM and CDR2 as ANQGSEA. The CDR3 runs 12 residues. The V end lost 3 bases, the J end lost 8 bases, and 11 bases lay between the germline ends. CDR3 region: CSVESRAYEQFF. In nucleotides, the CDR3 is TGCAGCGTTGAGTCGAGGGCGTATGAGCAGTTCTTC.

This clonotype appeared many times. This chain joins TRBV20-1 and TRBJ1-5, with D unresolved. Germline lookup yields CDR1 DFQATT and CDR2 SNEGSKA (reference sequence). CDR3 length equals 16 residues. V dropped 1 base and J dropped 4 bases, with 17 bases sitting between them. CDR3 amino acids: CSARAEGEGANQPQHF. DNA of the CDR3: TGCAGTGCTAGAGCGGAGGGTGAGGGAGCGAATCAGCCCCAGCATTTT.

This clonotype came up many times. J is TRBJ2-1 and V is TRBV6-2 or TRBV6-3; D is perhaps TRBD2 (7 bases). The germline V gene encodes CDR1 MNHEY and CDR2 SVGEGT. Between the trimmed V and J ends, which lost 0 bases and 0 bases, there was a span of 12 bases. CDR3 length equals 17 residues. CDR3 DNA: TGTGCCAGCAGTTACTCGGCGGGGGCCCGCTCCTACAATGAGCAGTTCTTC. Protein: CASSYSAGARSYNEQFF.

This clonotype was counted ten times or more. The chain's CDR3 is CSARGASGGAAYEQYF. For the CDR3, the DNA is TGCAGTGCTAGAGGTGCAAGCGGGGGGGCCGCCTACGAGCAGTACTTC. The chain combines TRBV20-1 with TRBJ2-7, with 10 bases aligning to TRBD2. From germline, CDR1 is DFQATT and CDR2 SNEGSKA (reference sequence). The junction had 8 bases not matched to a gene; V was cut back by 1 base and J by 2 bases. CDR3 length equals 16 residues.

This clonotype was seen a handful of times. V gene TRBV6-5 combines with J gene TRBJ2-7; TRBD1 is a possible D gene (6 bases). CDR1 is MNHEY, CDR2 SVGAGI, per germline. Between the trimmed V and J ends, which lost 2 bases and 5 bases, there was a span of 16 bases. The CDR3 contains 15 residues. CDR3 nucleotides: TGTGCCAGCAGTTACAACTCAGGGGCCCAGGACGAGCAGTACTTC. Translated, it gives CASSYNSGAQDEQYF.

This clonotype was seen repeatedly, ten times or more. The rearrangement joins TRBV2 to TRBJ1-1; no firm D call. V gave up 2 bases and J gave up 2 bases, with 12 bases separating them. Germline V gene data show CDR1 as SNHLY and CDR2 as FYNNEI. The CDR3 loop spans 15 amino acids. DNA for the CDR3: TGTGCCAGCAGTGAAACGTGGCGGTTAAACACTGAAGCTTTCTTT. This sequence encodes CASSETWRLNTEAFF. Drawing the rest from reference TRBV2 and TRBJ1-1, the complete variable domain is EPEVTQTPSHQVTQMGQEVILRCVPISNHLYFYWYRQILGQKVEFLVSFYNNEISEKSEIFDDQFSVERPDGSNFTLKIRSTKLEDSAMYFCASSETWRLNTEAFFGQGTRLTVV.

This clonotype came up a few times. The CDR3 nucleotides read TGTGCCAGCGGAAGAGGGGACAGGGGACACTTT. Translating it yields CASGRGDRGHF. The V and J genes are TRBV28 and TRBJ1-6; 10 bases are shared with TRBD1. Germline V gene data show CDR1 as MDHEN and CDR2 as SYDVKM. V was clipped by 8 bases and J by 19 bases; unmatched bases: 8. The CDR3 loop spans 11 amino acids.

This chain uses TRBV4-1 with TRBJ2-7; TRBD1 or TRBD2 may be the D gene (6 bases each). Trimming removed 0 bases from V and 3 bases from J, with 9 bases in between. CDR1 and CDR2 (germline): MGHRA, YSYEKL. The CDR3 runs to 14 residues. DNA of the CDR3: TGCGCCAGCAGCCAAGATCGGGGGCTCTACGAGCAGTACTTC. Protein: CASSQDRGLYEQYF.

The table lists this clonotype with many counts. The J gene is TRBJ2-7, the V gene TRBV12-3 or TRBV12-4; 7 nucleotides match TRBD1. The ends lost 6 bases at V and 2 bases at J; junction bases unmatched: 4. The CDR3 is 13 amino acids. In DNA, the CDR3 is TGTGCCAGCAGGGGGACAGTTACCTACGAGCAGTACTTC. It specifies CASRGTVTYEQYF.

The chain carries TRBV7-6 and TRBJ1-5; no clear D. V lost 2 bases to trimming and J lost 3 bases, with 5 bases between them. The CDR3 loop spans 13 amino acids. Germline values: CDR1 SGHVS, CDR2 FNYEAQ. CDR3 in amino acids: CASSLNTNQPQHF. In nucleotides, the CDR3 is TGTGCCAGCAGCTTAAACACCAATCAGCCCCAGCATTTT.

There are many counts of this clonotype. This chain joins TRBV4-3 and TRBJ2-3; TRBD1 matches at 12 bases. The CDR3 contains 15 residues. CDR1 and CDR2 (germline): LGHNA, YSLEER. V lost 4 bases and J lost 5; bases outside the gene matches: 4. CDR3 coding DNA: TGCGCCAGCAGCCGGGACAGGGGGCAGGAAGATACGCAGTATTTT. Its protein is CASSRDRGQEDTQYF.

As concerns this clonotype: A much larger clone sits a single nucleotide away, making a read error possible. The gene calls are TRBV28 and TRBJ1-6; D unresolved. This CDR3 has 14 amino acids. CDR1 MDHEN and CDR2 SYDVKM come from the germline V gene. CDR3 in amino acids: CASSLISANSTLHF. Written as DNA, the CDR3 is TGTGCCAGCAGTTTAATCTCAGCTAATTCAACCCTCCACTTT.

The sample holds many counts of this clonotype. The chain uses TRBV7-6 and TRBJ1-1; 8 bases map to TRBD1. Looked up from germline, CDR1 is SGHVS and CDR2 is FNYEAQ. V shed 6 bases, J shed 7 bases, and the junction held 13 bases outside the gene matches. The CDR3 totals 15 residues. CDR3 DNA sequence: TGTGCCAGCAGACCTCTCAGGGGGCGGGTCCGTGAAGCTTTCTTT. It encodes CASRPLRGRVREAFF.

This clonotype came up many times. The chain combines TRBV18 with TRBJ1-4; D gene uncertain. The germline V and J ends were trimmed by 0 bases and 8 bases, with 4 bases remaining between them. The CDR3 runs 12 residues. Germline loops: CDR1 KGHSH, CDR2 LQKENI. The CDR3 DNA sequence: TGTGCCAGCTCACCACCGAACGAAAAACTGTTTTTT. Translating gives CASSPPNEKLFF.

CDR3 DNA: TGCGCCAGCAGCCAAGACCTCATGACAGGGGCCAACTCACCCCTCCACTTT. Protein product: CASSQDLMTGANSPLHF. This chain uses TRBV4-3 with TRBJ1-6, with 8 nucleotides matching TRBD1. CDR3 length equals 17 residues. CDR1 LGHNA and CDR2 YSLEER come from the germline V gene. With 0 bases clipped from V and 10 bases from J, the junction kept 11 bases outside the gene matches.

This clonotype was found a few times. This sequence joins TRBV7-9 and TRBJ2-7; 8 nucleotides match TRBD2. The CDR3 consists of 15 residues. Germline CDR1 is SEHNR and CDR2 is FQNEAQ (reference sequence). Losses at the gene ends were 5 bases for V and 3 bases for J; bases not matched to a gene: 9. In DNA form, the CDR3 reads TGTGCCAGCAGCCAAACCGGGACTAGGGACTACGAGCAGTACTTC. Translated: CASSQTGTRDYEQYF.

This clonotype has just a few counts. This rearrangement joins TRBV27 to TRBJ2-7; 10 bases align to TRBD2. CDR1 and CDR2 (germline): MNHEY, SMNVEV (reference sequence). Trimming took 2 bases from V and 3 from J; bases not matched to a gene: 4. The CDR3 runs to 15 residues. CDR3 nucleotides: TGTGCCAGCAGTTTAACACTAGCGGGAAACTACGAGCAGTACTTC. The encoded protein is CASSLTLAGNYEQYF.